This TCR beta chain was sequenced during a study of glioma-infiltrating T cells after dendritic cell vaccination. Looking at the study overall: The vaccine used monocyte-derived dendritic cells pulsed overnight with autologous tumor lysate. Patients received three intradermal dendritic cell vaccine injections at biweekly intervals.

The CDR3 sequence is 15 residues long. Germline V gives CDR1 GTSNPN, CDR2 SVGIG (reference sequence). V was clipped by 2 bases and J by 4 bases, with 18 bases between them. This clone has a single count. Time point in this sample: after dendritic cell vaccination, including at tumor progression/relapse. All glioblastoma patients lacked an isocitrate dehydrogenase mutation. The immunoSEQ assay amplified TCRB CDR3 from up to roughly 2 ug DNA. Here immunoSEQ multiplex PCR was the method, and the copy in TCRdb shows in-frame clones only, minus some. The sample lists some 60,000 clones, about four fifths occurring once.

The TCR comes from a human donor with glioblastoma. Sequencing was performed on blood, taken after dendritic cell vaccination. The V call is TRBV30, the J call TRBJ2-7, with D perhaps TRBD1 (6 bases). CDR3: CAWSYSGQVTYEQYF. The CDR3 DNA follows: TGTGCCTGGAGTTACTCGGGACAAGTCACTTACGAGCAGTACTTC. Full variable domain (remainder filled in from reference TRBV30 and TRBJ2-7): SQTIHQWPATLVQPVGSPLSLECTVEGTSNPNLYWYRQAAGRGLQLLFYSVGIGQISSEVPQNLSASRPQDRQFILSSKKLLLSDSGFYLCAWSYSGQVTYEQYFGPGTRLTVT.